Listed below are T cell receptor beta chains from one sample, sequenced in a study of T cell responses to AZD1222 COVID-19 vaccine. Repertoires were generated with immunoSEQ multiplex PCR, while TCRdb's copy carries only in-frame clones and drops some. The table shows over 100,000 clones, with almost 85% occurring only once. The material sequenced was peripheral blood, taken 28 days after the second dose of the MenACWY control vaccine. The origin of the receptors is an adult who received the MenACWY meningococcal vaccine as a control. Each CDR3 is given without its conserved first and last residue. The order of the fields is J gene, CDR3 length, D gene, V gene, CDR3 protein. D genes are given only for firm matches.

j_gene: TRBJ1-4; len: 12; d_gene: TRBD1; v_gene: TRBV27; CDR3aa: ASRPGGGGEKLF
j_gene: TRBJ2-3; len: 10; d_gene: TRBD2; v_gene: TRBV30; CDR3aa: AWSSTSGVQY
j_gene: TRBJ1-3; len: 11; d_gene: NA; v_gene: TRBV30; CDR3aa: AWSASPGNTIY
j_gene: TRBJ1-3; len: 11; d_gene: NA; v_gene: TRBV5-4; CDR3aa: ASSLHSGNTIY
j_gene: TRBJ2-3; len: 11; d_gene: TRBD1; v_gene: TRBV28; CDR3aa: ASKDRVTDTQY
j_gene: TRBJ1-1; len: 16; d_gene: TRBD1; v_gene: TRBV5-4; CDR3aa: ASSLRRGGAGVGTEAF
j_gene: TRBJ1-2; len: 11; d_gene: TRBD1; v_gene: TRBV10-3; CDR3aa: AITEAGGSGYT
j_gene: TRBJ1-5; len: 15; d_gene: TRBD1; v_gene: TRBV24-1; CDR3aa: ATSDLSDRGGNQPQH
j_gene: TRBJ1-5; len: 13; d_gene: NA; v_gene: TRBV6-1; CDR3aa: ASSDRTQSNQPQH
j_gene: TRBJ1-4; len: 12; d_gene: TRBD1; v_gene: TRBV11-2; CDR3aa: ASSTTGGYEKLF
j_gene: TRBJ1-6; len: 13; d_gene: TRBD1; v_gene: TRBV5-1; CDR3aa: ASSLGPGGDSPLH
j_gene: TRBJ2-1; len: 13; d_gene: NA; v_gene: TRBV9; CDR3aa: ASSVRAETYNEQF
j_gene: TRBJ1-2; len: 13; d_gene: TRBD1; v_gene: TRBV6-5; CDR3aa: ASSPTGGPGYGYT
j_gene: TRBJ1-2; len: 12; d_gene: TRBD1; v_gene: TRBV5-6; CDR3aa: ASTGQGGGGGYT
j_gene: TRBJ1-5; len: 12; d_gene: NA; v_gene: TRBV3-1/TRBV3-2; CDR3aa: ASSQSYSNQPQH
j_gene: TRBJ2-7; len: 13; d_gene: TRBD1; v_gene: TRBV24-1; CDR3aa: ATSDTGTGRYEQY
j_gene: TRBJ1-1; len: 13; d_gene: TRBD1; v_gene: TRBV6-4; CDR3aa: ASSESGTGATEAF
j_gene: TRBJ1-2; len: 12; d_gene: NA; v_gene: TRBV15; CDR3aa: ATSGRGSSSGYT
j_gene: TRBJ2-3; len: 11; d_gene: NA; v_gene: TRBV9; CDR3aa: ASSVVSTDTQY
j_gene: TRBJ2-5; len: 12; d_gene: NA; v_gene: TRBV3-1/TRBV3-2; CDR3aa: ASSQDSGLETQY
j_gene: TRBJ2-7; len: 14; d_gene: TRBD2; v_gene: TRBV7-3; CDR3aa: ASSLRPGTSGYEQY
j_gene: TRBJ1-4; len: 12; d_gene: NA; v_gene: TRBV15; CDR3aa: ATSRDITNEKLF
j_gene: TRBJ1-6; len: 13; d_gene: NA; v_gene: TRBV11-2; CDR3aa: ASRRWGDRNSPLH